This T cell receptor (beta chain) originates from a study of breast tumors, draining lymph nodes, adjacent tissues. Each CDR3 protein gets one entry after TCRdb re-called the multiplex PCR reads with MiXCR. This sample has 65,000 to 80,000 distinct CDR3 sequences, with approximately 19% found just once. A remark on this clonotype: This may arise from a read error, as a much more abundant clone is one base away.

The CDR3 is 12 amino acids. The germline gives CDR1 LGHDT, CDR2 YNNKEL (reference sequence). The lymph nodes were axillary draining lymph nodes from breast cancer patients. The clonotype was recovered from a female donor with breast cancer. Some clones in this sample may be carry-over from other donors' samples. The material sequenced was axillary lymph node tissue. The rearrangement uses TRBV3-1 and TRBJ2-1, with D hard to call. DNA of the CDR3: TGTACCAGCAGCCAAAACACTGGGGAGCAGTTCTTC. It codes for CTSSQNTGEQFF.